A selection of T cell receptor beta chains follows, all from one sample in a study of blood T cell repertoires in COVID-19. The repertoire was sequenced with immunoSEQ multiplex PCR; TCRdb's copy has only in-frame clones and lacks some. The table includes about 190,000 clones, 70% to 90% detected once. The sample consisted of peripheral blood. The receptors were sampled from a human donor in a cohort sampled during active COVID-19. Each CDR3 is given with its conserved first and last residue. For some rows the clone size is stated as once, few or many, or as a class when expanded; others skip it.

size: .
J: TRBJ1-6
V: TRBV2
CDR3: CASTAVGLLVNSPLHF

size: .
J: TRBJ2-7
V: TRBV28
CDR3: CASSRPGSLNEQYF

size: once
J: TRBJ2-3
V: TRBV7-6
CDR3: CASRSGGADTQYF

size: .
J: TRBJ1-2
V: TRBV12-5
CDR3: CASGPGTGVGYTF

size: .
J: TRBJ2-6
V: TRBV6-2/TRBV6-3
CDR3: CASSYSGQGFSGANVLTF

size: .
J: TRBJ1-6
V: TRBV18
CDR3: CASSPDGGNSPLHF

size: .
J: TRBJ2-7
V: TRBV28
CDR3: CASLGAGEGYEQYF

size: .
J: TRBJ2-3
V: TRBV2
CDR3: CASSLLADTQYF

size: .
J: TRBJ1-5
V: TRBV28
CDR3: CASSPDSGIGNQPQHF

size: .
J: TRBJ2-2
V: TRBV3-1/TRBV3-2
CDR3: CASSYRGSGELFF

size: .
J: TRBJ2-7
V: TRBV3-1/TRBV3-2
CDR3: CASSQGQGYEQYF

size: .
J: TRBJ2-7
V: TRBV5-4
CDR3: CASSLVGREGSEQYF

size: once
J: TRBJ2-5
V: TRBV6-2/TRBV6-3
CDR3: CASSSPGTYQETQYF

size: .
J: TRBJ2-3
V: TRBV5-1
CDR3: CASSYATGMTDTQYF

size: .
J: TRBJ1-1
V: TRBV6-6
CDR3: CASSYGNPEAFF

size: .
J: TRBJ1-4
V: TRBV4-3
CDR3: CASSQEGRDGEKLFF

size: .
J: TRBJ2-3
V: TRBV21-1
CDR3: CASEGSADTQYF

size: .
J: TRBJ1-5
V: TRBV7-7
CDR3: CASSLAVSLGNQPQHF

size: .
J: TRBJ2-7
V: TRBV3-1/TRBV3-2
CDR3: CASSQERGPTGYEQYF

size: .
J: TRBJ2-1
V: TRBV7-2
CDR3: CASSSVWGVYNEQFF

size: .
J: TRBJ1-1
V: TRBV19
CDR3: CASSTSLPGARLNTEAFF

size: medium-sized
J: TRBJ1-6
V: TRBV11-2
CDR3: CASSLEGGARSPLHF

size: .
J: TRBJ2-7
V: TRBV27
CDR3: CASSEAGTTPVEQYF

size: .
J: TRBJ1-2
V: TRBV7-2
CDR3: CASTLGTGGNYGYTF

size: .
J: TRBJ2-1
V: TRBV19
CDR3: CASSAGTSGYNEQFF

size: .
J: TRBJ2-7
V: TRBV4-2
CDR3: CASSQDPTGLSYEQYF

size: once
J: TRBJ1-4
V: TRBV7-2
CDR3: CASSPLSVGGGNEKLFF

size: .
J: TRBJ2-6
V: TRBV27
CDR3: CASSLGRRTGANVLTF

size: .
J: TRBJ2-2
V: TRBV5-4
CDR3: CASSLDRYTGELFF

size: .
J: TRBJ2-5
V: TRBV5-4
CDR3: CASSGGGLAAQETQYF

size: .
J: TRBJ2-5
V: TRBV30
CDR3: CASDRGGETQYF

size: .
J: TRBJ2-1
V: TRBV6-6
CDR3: CASSYSQNEQFF

size: .
J: TRBJ1-2
V: TRBV27
CDR3: CASSLSGGNYGYTF

size: .
J: TRBJ1-2
V: TRBV1
CDR3: CTSSQGGLRDF

size: .
J: TRBJ2-7
V: TRBV28
CDR3: CASSRGLAGAGRPYEQYF

size: .
J: TRBJ2-5
V: TRBV30
CDR3: CAWKASPGETQYF

size: .
J: TRBJ1-2
V: TRBV4-3
CDR3: CASSQYSGGLHGYTF

size: .
J: TRBJ1-6
V: TRBV10-3
CDR3: CAISVQGNSPLHF

size: .
J: TRBJ2-5
V: TRBV11-2
CDR3: CASSLGLAGGQETQYF

size: .
J: TRBJ2-1
V: TRBV11-2
CDR3: CASSLTSAGNEQFF